This T cell receptor (beta chain) was captured in a study of blood T cell repertoires in COVID-19. Enrollees, about 18 to 95 years old, lived in about two dozen US areas. Donors were grouped by their self-reported clinical history. A note on this clone: Other DNA sequences in the sample encode the same CDR3.

Authors' analysis steps: How many nucleated cells were present was estimated from reference gene primer amplification. Assay used: immunoSEQ multiplex PCR; TCRdb lists only in-frame clones, some missing. V, J and clone size derive from that table, while D and trimming were established from the DNA sequence. The sample has about 210,000 clones, 86% seen once. This clonotype was sampled from a woman in her thirties or forties in a cohort exposed to, infected with or recovered from COVID-19 (not recorded which). Sequences were obtained from PBMCs or T cells enriched from blood (not recorded which).

DNA of the CDR3: TGTGCCAGCAGCCCCGGGACAGGACCTTACGAGCAGTACTTC. Its protein product is CASSPGTGPYEQYF. This chain links TRBV7-2 with TRBJ2-7; 8 bases line up with TRBD1. Germline CDR1 SGHTA, CDR2 FQGNSA. V lost 5 bases and J lost 4; bases outside the gene matches: 7. The CDR3 is 14 residues long.